Reported below is one T cell receptor beta chain. Antigen: not known. Assay runs were performed at deep level. Replicate PCRs from sorted subsets contained approximately 220 ng DNA, which is approximately 30,000 T cell genomes. Sequencing used immunoSEQ multiplex PCR; TCRdb keeps in-frame clones, though not all of them. The data show 2,500,000 or so clones, 92% seen once. These data come from a study of shared clonotypes between healthy human individuals. Study results and caveats: Memory subsets generally showed smaller estimated richness than naive subsets did. Against clonotypes common to all four donors, non-shared ones had lower generation probabilities.

Per germline, CDR1 SGHRS and CDR2 YFSETQ. The V gene lost 4 bases and the J gene lost 8 bases, with 22 bases spanning the gap. The CDR3 length is 16 residues. Specimen: naive CD4+ T cells from PBMCs. Subset in this sample: CD45RA+ positively selected. This TCR was sampled from a man younger than 35 in good health. Some clones in this sample may be carry-over from other donors' samples. This sequence joins TRBV5-1 and TRBJ2-1; a weak D match, TRBD2 (5 bases). CDR3 nucleotide sequence: TGCGCCAGCAGCACTGAATCTAGCCGGCATATACATGAGCAGTTCTTC. Its protein product is CASSTESSRHIHEQFF.